This TCR beta chain came from a study of post-analysis software for immune sequencing data. On the study more broadly: Relapsing-remitting, secondary progressive and progressive-relapsing forms made up the multiple sclerosis disease courses.

Study-level points and caveats: Relative to controls, patients with multiple sclerosis showed significantly lower normalized Chao1 diversity. TRBV segments more frequent in patients than in controls numbered a few and included TRBV5-6, TRBV5-1 and TRBV20-1.

Germline V lookup: CDR1 SEHNR, CDR2 FQNEAQ (reference sequence). This CDR3 has 15 residues. V lost 3 bases and J 4 bases, leaving 15 bases between the germline ends. Unique molecular identifiers were built into the TCR beta cDNA libraries. It was from roughly 1 to 10 million T cells that about 500,000 cDNA molecules came. In TCRdb, the PCR reads were re-called with MiXCR into one record per CDR3 protein. The sample consists of roughly 600,000 distinct CDR3 sequences, about 44% of them appearing once. About this clonotype itself: Its antigen is still unknown.

The TCR sequence derives from a girl aged 5-17 years with multiple sclerosis. The rearrangement uses TRBV7-9 and TRBJ1-2; possibly TRBD1 for D (5 bases). The sequencing input was blood. CDR3 bases: TGTGCCAGCAGCTTTCTTCTTTCAGGGATCTATGGCTACACCTTC. Its protein product is CASSFLLSGIYGYTF.